The clone carrying this TCR beta chain has only a few counts. The TCR beta profiling, which covered VDJ combination and CDR3 sequence, was carried out using genomic DNA as the template. MiXCR, run by TCRdb on the reads, gives a single entry per CDR3 protein. The sample consists of approximately 470,000 distinct CDR3 sequences, 25% to 40% of them appearing once. The patients chosen for sequencing had shown expansion of CD8+CD57+ cells (detected by flow cytometry). The data were taken from a study of CD8+CD57+ T cells in acquired aplastic anemia. Trimming cost V 9 bases and J 0 bases, with 14 bases left between them. The length of the CDR3 is 14 residues. Looked up from germline, CDR1 is MNHNS and CDR2 is SASEGT.

The source of this sequence is a human donor with aplastic anemia. The sample was sorted CD4+, CD8+, or CD8+CD57+ T cells (not recorded which) from PBMCs. The chain uses TRBV6-1 and TRBJ1-2; tentatively, D is TRBD1 (5 bases). The CDR3 coding sequence is TGTGCCAGTCTTCGACAGCTACCTAACTATGGCTACACCTTC. Residues: CASLRQLPNYGYTF.